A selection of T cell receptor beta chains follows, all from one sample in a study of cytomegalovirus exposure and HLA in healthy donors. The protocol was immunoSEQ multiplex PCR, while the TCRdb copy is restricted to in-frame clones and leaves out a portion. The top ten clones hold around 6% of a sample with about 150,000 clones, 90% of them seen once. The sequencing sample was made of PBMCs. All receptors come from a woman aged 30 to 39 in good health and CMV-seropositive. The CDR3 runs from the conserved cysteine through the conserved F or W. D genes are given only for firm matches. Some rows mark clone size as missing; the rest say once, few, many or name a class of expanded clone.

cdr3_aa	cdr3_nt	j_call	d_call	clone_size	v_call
CASSQEESYSYEQYF	TGCGCCAGCAGCCAAGAAGAGTCCTACTCCTACGAGCAGTACTTC	TRBJ2-7	.	.	TRBV4-1
CASSYQSPSDQPQHF	TGTGCCAGCAGTTATCAGAGCCCGAGCGATCAGCCCCAGCATTTT	TRBJ1-5	.	.	TRBV7-3
CASSWQGAGTEAFF	TGCGCCAGCAGCTGGCAGGGGGCAGGCACTGAAGCTTTCTTT	TRBJ1-1	TRBD1	.	TRBV5-1
CASRVVAGPTDTQYF	TGTGCCAGCAGAGTCGTGGCGGGGCCCACAGATACGCAGTATTTT	TRBJ2-3	.	.	TRBV6-4
CASSPAGDREFFLTEAFF	TGTGCCAGCAGTCCCGCTGGGGACAGGGAGTTTTTCCTCACTGAAGCTTTCTTT	TRBJ1-1	TRBD1	.	TRBV28
CASADRTSGANVLTF	TGTGCCAGCGCCGACAGGACCTCTGGGGCCAACGTCCTGACTTTC	TRBJ2-6	.	.	TRBV6-5
CASGTGPEQYF	TGTGCCAGCGGGACAGGACCCGAGCAGTACTTC	TRBJ2-7	TRBD1	few	TRBV2
CASSPTLGGTDTQYF	TGTGCCAGCAGTCCTACCCTCGGGGGCACAGATACGCAGTATTTT	TRBJ2-3	.	.	TRBV27
CAISEQGTDEKLFF	TGTGCCATCAGTGAGCAGGGGACGGATGAAAAACTGTTTTTT	TRBJ1-4	.	.	TRBV10-3
CASSFEGSYFPNEQFF	TGCGCCAGCAGCTTCGAGGGCAGTTACTTTCCCAATGAGCAGTTCTTC	TRBJ2-1	.	.	TRBV5-1
CASSSAQRAQETQYF	TGTGCCAGCAGTTCCGCCCAGAGGGCCCAAGAGACCCAGTACTTC	TRBJ2-5	.	.	TRBV28
CASSLYRGYGYTF	TGTGCCAGCAGTTTGTACCGGGGCTATGGCTACACCTTC	TRBJ1-2	.	.	TRBV28
CASSITPRGRTEAFF	TGTGCCAGCAGCATCACTCCCAGGGGGCGAACTGAAGCTTTCTTT	TRBJ1-1	TRBD1	.	TRBV7-6
CASRTSVTGQETQYF	TGTGCCAGCAGAACTAGCGTAACCGGACAAGAGACCCAGTACTTC	TRBJ2-5	TRBD2	.	TRBV6-1
CASSLVPGNEKLFF	TGCGCCAGCAGCTTGGTGCCAGGGAATGAAAAACTGTTTTTT	TRBJ1-4	.	.	TRBV5-1
CASSASAQETQYF	TGTGCCAGCAGTGCGAGCGCCCAAGAGACCCAGTACTTC	TRBJ2-5	.	.	TRBV6-4
CASSDAGHMGSYEQYF	TGTGCCAGCAGTGACGCGGGCCATATGGGCTCCTACGAGCAGTACTTC	TRBJ2-7	.	.	TRBV6-1
CASGNYQGEQYF	TGTGCCAGCGGAAACTACCAGGGGGAGCAGTACTTC	TRBJ2-7	.	.	TRBV2
CASTNPGLAGINGELFF	TGTGCCAGCACCAACCCCGGACTAGCGGGGATTAACGGGGAGCTGTTTTTT	TRBJ2-2	TRBD2	.	TRBV7-2
CASSFRPGGGGAFPYEQYF	TGTGCCAGCAGCTTCCGCCCCGGGGGTGGGGGGGCGTTCCCCTACGAGCAGTACTTC	TRBJ2-7	.	.	TRBV13
CASSLVVAGDLTGELFF	TGCGCCAGCAGCTTGGTGGTAGCGGGAGATCTCACCGGGGAGCTGTTTTTT	TRBJ2-2	TRBD2	once	TRBV5-1
CASSPGTSGTYNEQFF	TGTGCCAGCAGCCCAGGGACTAGCGGGACCTACAATGAGCAGTTCTTC	TRBJ2-1	TRBD2	.	TRBV7-9
CASSRGQGSGNTIYF	TGTGCCAGCAGCCGGGGCCAGGGGTCTGGAAACACCATATATTTT	TRBJ1-3	.	.	TRBV2
CASSVDLPGETQYF	TGTGCCAGCAGTGTCGATCTCCCAGGGGAGACCCAGTACTTC	TRBJ2-5	.	.	TRBV2
CASSSRDREGYGYTF	TGTGCCAGCAGCTCTAGGGACAGGGAGGGCTATGGCTACACCTTC	TRBJ1-2	TRBD1	.	TRBV9
CASSAGQGMNTEAFF	TGCGCCAGCAGCGCGGGACAGGGTATGAACACTGAAGCTTTCTTT	TRBJ1-1	TRBD1	.	TRBV5-1
CASSLVGTGGTVRYEQYF	TGTGCCAGCAGTTTAGTGGGGACAGGGGGCACAGTAAGGTACGAGCAGTACTTC	TRBJ2-7	TRBD1	.	TRBV27
CASSQDLGAGTPYEQYF	TGCGCCAGCAGCCAAGATCTAGGTGCGGGGACCCCGTACGAGCAGTACTTC	TRBJ2-7	.	.	TRBV4-1
CASSFIGAGELFF	TGTGCCAGCAGTTTCATCGGGGCCGGGGAGCTGTTTTTT	TRBJ2-2	.	.	TRBV27
CASRNAITDTQYF	TGTGCCAGCAGGAACGCTATCACAGATACGCAGTATTTT	TRBJ2-3	.	.	TRBV2
CASNRDRGTDTQYF	TGCGCCAGCAACAGGGACAGGGGGACAGATACGCAGTATTTT	TRBJ2-3	TRBD1	.	TRBV10-1
CANKRTGLGEQYF	TGTGCCAACAAGAGGACAGGGTTAGGGGAGCAGTACTTC	TRBJ2-7	TRBD1	once	TRBV15
CASSLLRDPISNEQFF	TGTGCCAGCAGTTTATTGAGGGATCCAATCTCGAATGAGCAGTTCTTC	TRBJ2-1	.	.	TRBV27